This TCR beta chain was identified in a study of PD-1 blockade in classical Hodgkin lymphoma. The CDR3 consists of 14 residues. Germline V lookup: CDR1 SGHTA, CDR2 FQGNSA. Trimming took off 7 bases at V and 6 bases at J, with 16 bases between the two ends. Study-level findings and limits: Newly diagnosed and completely responding patients shared comparable baseline diversity. Patients excluded were those beginning nivolumab under 1 year after ASCT. Only CD4+ TCR diversity, not CD8+, had risen significantly by C4D1.

Of note for this clone: Its antigen is not identified.

Relapse after autologous stem cell transplantation occurred in every patient, and brentuximab vedotin exposure varied. Reported best responses ranged across complete response, partial response or progressive disease. Sequencing used immunoSEQ multiplex PCR; TCRdb keeps in-frame clones, though not all of them. The table records about 14,000 clones, about 86% of them present only once. This material consisted of peripheral blood mononuclear cells (PBMCs), taken at baseline. The sequence was collected from a human donor with classical Hodgkin lymphoma. V gene TRBV7-2 combines with J gene TRBJ1-5; D may be TRBD1 (6 bases). CDR3 coding DNA: TGTGCCAGCACCCGAGGGGGGGGATCTCAGCCCCAGCATTTT. It yields the protein CASTRGGGSQPQHF.